This T cell receptor beta chain derives from a study of vaccination and CD4 T cells after COVID-19. With the Oncomine TCR Beta short-read assay, DNA from cultured CD4+ T cells was sequenced. In TCRdb, the PCR reads were re-called with MiXCR into one record per CDR3 protein. The sample consists of around 20,000 distinct CDR3 sequences, about two fifths of them appearing once. Notes on the study in general: Relatively few convalescent patients were studied; early post-infection timepoints were not included.

The V and J ends lost 5 bases and 2 bases, in that order; junction bases with no gene match: 7. This CDR3 has 15 residues. CDR1 is MDHEN and CDR2 is SYDVKM in the germline V gene. Indicated treatment: approximately 11-day PBMC culture with coronavirus spike peptide pools or control peptides (ViraFEST assay). Turning to this clonotype: The antigen is not known.

The chain employs TRBV28 and TRBJ1-1; 8 nucleotides align to TRBD1. The sample comprised CD4+ T cells from blood, cultured in vitro. The receptor was derived from a human donor who had recovered from COVID-19. DNA for the CDR3: TGTGCCAGCAGTCCAGGACAGGGCGTCAACACTGAAGCTTTCTTT. This gives the protein CASSPGQGVNTEAFF.